Listed here is a single T cell receptor (beta chain). These data come from a study of blood T cell repertoires in COVID-19. The germline gives CDR1 LGHNA, CDR2 YSLEER. This CDR3 contains 14 residues. The ends were cut back, 0 bases at V and 8 bases at J, with 13 bases in the middle. Profiled with immunoSEQ multiplex PCR; TCRdb holds only in-frame clones, not every one. The sample lists roughly 120,000 clones, about nine tenths occurring once. It was during active infection that Seattle patients were enrolled and then longitudinally followed. The clonotype comes from a man in his 60s with COVID-19, enrolled during active disease. The chain employs TRBV4-3 and TRBJ1-2; the D is unclear. Sequencing input: peripheral blood. The CDR3 sequence: CASSQDERVGGYTF. CDR3 nucleotide sequence: TGCGCCAGCAGCCAAGATGAGAGGGTCGGCGGCTACACCTTC.